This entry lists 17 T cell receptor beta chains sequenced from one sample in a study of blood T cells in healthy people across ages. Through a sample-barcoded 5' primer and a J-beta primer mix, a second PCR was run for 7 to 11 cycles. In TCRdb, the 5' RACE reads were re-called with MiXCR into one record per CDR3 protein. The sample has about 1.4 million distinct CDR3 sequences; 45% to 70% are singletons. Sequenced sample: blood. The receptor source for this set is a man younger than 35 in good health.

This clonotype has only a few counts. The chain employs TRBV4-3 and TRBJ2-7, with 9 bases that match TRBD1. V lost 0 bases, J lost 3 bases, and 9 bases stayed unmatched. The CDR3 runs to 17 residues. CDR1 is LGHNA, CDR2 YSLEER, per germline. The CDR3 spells CASSQEITGGSNYEQYF. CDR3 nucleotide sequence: TGCGCCAGCAGCCAAGAAATCACAGGGGGCTCAAACTACGAGCAGTACTTC.

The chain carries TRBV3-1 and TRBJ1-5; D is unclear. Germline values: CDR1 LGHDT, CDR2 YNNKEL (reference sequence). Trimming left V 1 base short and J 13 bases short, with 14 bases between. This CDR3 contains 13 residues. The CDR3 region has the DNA TGTGCCAGCAGCCAAGTCGACGGAACAACTCAGCATTTT. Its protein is CASSQVDGTTQHF.

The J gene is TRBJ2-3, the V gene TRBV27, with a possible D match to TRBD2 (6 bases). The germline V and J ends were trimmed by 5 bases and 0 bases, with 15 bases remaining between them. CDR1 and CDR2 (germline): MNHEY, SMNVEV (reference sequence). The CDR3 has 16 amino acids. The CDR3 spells CASSVEGLTSTDTQYF. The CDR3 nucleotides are TGTGCCAGCAGTGTAGAGGGACTCACTAGCACAGATACGCAGTATTTT.

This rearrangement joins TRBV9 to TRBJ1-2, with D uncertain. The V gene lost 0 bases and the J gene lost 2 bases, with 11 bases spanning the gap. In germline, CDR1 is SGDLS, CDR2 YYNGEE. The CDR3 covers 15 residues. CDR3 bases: TGTGCCAGCAGCGTAGCTAGGGAGAGGAACTATGGCTACACCTTC. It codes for CASSVARERNYGYTF.

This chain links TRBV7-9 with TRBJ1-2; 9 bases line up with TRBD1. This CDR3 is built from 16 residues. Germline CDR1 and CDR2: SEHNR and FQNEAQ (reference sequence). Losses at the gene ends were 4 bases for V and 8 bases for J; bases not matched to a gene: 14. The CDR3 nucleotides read TGTGCCAGCAGCTCCCGACACGGGACAGGGAATAGGGGCTACACCTTC. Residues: CASSSRHGTGNRGYTF.

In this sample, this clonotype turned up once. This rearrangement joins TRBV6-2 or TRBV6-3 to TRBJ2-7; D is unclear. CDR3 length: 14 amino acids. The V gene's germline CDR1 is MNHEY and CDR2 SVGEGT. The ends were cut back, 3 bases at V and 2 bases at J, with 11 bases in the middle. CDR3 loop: CASSYRSGAYEQYF. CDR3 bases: TGTGCCAGCAGTTATCGTTCTGGGGCCTACGAGCAGTACTTC.

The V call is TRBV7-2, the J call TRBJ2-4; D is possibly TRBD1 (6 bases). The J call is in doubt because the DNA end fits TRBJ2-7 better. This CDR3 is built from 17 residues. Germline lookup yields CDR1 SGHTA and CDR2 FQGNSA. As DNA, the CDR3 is TGTGCCAGCAGCCCTCCCCCGGACAGCCTCCATCCCTACGAGCAGTACTTC. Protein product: CASSPPPDSLHPYEQYF.

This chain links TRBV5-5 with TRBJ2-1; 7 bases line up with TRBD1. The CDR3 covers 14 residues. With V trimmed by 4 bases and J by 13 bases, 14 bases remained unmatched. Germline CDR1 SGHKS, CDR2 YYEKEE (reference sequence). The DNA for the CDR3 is TGTGCCAGCAGCCCTTGGGACAGCCAAGAGACCCAGTTCTTC. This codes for CASSPWDSQETQFF.

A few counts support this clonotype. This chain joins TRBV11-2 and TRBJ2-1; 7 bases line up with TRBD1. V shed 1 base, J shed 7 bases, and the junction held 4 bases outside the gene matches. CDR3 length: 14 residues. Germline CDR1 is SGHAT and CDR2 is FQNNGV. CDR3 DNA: TGTGCCAGCAGCTTAGGTGACAGGGAAAATGAGCAGTTCTTC. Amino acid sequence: CASSLGDRENEQFF.

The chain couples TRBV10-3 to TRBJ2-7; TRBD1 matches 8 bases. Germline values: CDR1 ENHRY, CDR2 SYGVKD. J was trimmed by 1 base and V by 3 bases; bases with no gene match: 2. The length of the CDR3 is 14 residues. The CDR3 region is CAISDRTGSYEQYF. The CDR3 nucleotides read TGTGCCATCAGTGACAGGACAGGGTCCTACGAGCAGTACTTC.

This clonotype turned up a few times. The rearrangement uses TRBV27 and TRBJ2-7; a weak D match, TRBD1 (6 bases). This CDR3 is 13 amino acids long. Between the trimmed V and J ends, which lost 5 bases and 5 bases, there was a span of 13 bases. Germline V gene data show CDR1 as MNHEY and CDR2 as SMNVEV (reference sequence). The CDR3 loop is CASSTIQGHEQYF. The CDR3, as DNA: TGTGCCAGCAGTACAATACAGGGCCACGAGCAGTACTTC.

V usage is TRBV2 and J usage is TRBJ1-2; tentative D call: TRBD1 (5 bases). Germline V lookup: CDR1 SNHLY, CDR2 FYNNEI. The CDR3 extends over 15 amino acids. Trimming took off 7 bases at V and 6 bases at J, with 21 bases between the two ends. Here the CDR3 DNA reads TGTGCCAGCACTCGACTAGCGGGGGGAATAGATGGCTACACCTTC. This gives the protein CASTRLAGGIDGYTF.

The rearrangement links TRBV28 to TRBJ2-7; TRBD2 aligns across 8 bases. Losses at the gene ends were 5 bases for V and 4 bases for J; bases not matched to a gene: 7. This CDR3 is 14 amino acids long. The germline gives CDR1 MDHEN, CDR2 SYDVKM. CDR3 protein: CASSPGLVGYEQYF. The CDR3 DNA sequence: TGTGCCAGCAGTCCGGGACTAGTCGGATACGAGCAGTACTTC.

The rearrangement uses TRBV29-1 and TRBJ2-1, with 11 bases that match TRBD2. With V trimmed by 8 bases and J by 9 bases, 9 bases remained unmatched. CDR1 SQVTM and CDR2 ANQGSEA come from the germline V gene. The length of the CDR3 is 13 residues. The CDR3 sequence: CSSLAGGNGEQFF. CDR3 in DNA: TGCAGCTCCCTAGCGGGGGGTAACGGTGAGCAGTTCTTC.

The CDR3 DNA sequence: TGCAGTGCTAGTCAGACTAGCGGGAGGAGTGGTGGCTACGAGCAGTACTTC. It specifies CSASQTSGRSGGYEQYF. The genes are TRBV20-1 and TRBJ2-7; 13 bases map to TRBD2. CDR1 and CDR2 (germline): DFQATT, SNEGSKA (reference sequence). V lost 3 bases to trimming and J lost 3 bases; unmatched junction nucleotides: 11. CDR3 length: 17 amino acids.

The DNA for the CDR3 is TGCAGTGGTCCTAGCGGGGGGGCCAGAAGCACAGATACGCAGTATTTT. The encoded protein is CSGPSGGARSTDTQYF. This chain links TRBV20-1 with TRBJ2-3; 12 positions agree with TRBD2. Germline values: CDR1 DFQATT, CDR2 SNEGSKA (reference sequence). This CDR3 has 16 amino acids. The V and J ends lost 7 bases and 0 bases, in that order; junction bases with no gene match: 8.

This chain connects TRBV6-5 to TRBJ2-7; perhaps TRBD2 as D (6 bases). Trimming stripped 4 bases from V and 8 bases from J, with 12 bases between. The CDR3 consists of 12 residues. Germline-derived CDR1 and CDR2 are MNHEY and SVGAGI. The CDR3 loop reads CASSSLGTQQYF. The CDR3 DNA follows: TGTGCCAGCAGTTCCCTTGGGACTCAGCAGTACTTC.